These T cell receptor beta chains were read from a single sample in a study of shared clonotypes between healthy human individuals. Produced via immunoSEQ multiplex PCR; TCRdb's table is partial and in-frame only. Altogether roughly 850,000 clones are present, around 96% being singletons, with the ten largest covering around 0.25%. Sequencing used naive CD8+ T cells sorted from blood. The receptors shown here come from a young man in good health. Both conserved end residues are part of each CDR3. A D gene is named only where the DNA matches it firmly. The listing skips clone size in some rows; elsewhere it reads once, few, many or a size class.

.	TRBJ2-7	TRBV6-1	.	TGTGCCAGCAGTGGAGAGGGTTACTCCTACGAGCAGTACTTC	CASSGEGYSYEQYF
.	TRBJ2-1	TRBV7-2	TRBD2	TGTGCCAGCAGCTTAGTCGCGGGAGGGCCCGCGGAGCAGTTCTTC	CASSLVAGGPAEQFF
.	TRBJ2-7	TRBV11-1	TRBD2	TGTGCCAGCAGCTTAGGCGGGACTACCTCCTACGAGCAGTACTTC	CASSLGGTTSYEQYF
.	TRBJ2-7	TRBV7-9	TRBD1	TGTGCCAGCAGCGCTTTGCCGGGACAGGGGTCCCACGAGCAGTACTTC	CASSALPGQGSHEQYF
.	TRBJ2-7	TRBV4-3	.	TGCGCCAGCAGCCAAGCAGTCTCCAGCTCCGAGCAGTACTTC	CASSQAVSSSEQYF
.	TRBJ2-7	TRBV10-2	TRBD2	TGCGCCAGCACCTCGAGGGGGGCGGGAGGAACCTACGAGCAGTACTTC	CASTSRGAGGTYEQYF
.	TRBJ2-7	TRBV7-6	.	TGTGCCAGCAGCCACACCCCCTACGAGCAGTACTTC	CASSHTPYEQYF
.	TRBJ2-5	TRBV28	.	TGTGCCAGCACCTTGAGGAGGGAGTACCTTCCAGAGACCCAGTACTTC	CASTLRREYLPETQYF
.	TRBJ1-3	TRBV11-2	.	TGTGCCAGCAGCTTAGAAGGCGGATCCAGGACCATATATTTT	CASSLEGGSRTIYF
.	TRBJ2-1	TRBV6-5	.	TGTGCCAGCAGCCCCGGACGCTACAATGAGCAGTTCTTC	CASSPGRYNEQFF
.	TRBJ1-1	TRBV15	.	TGTGCCACCGTACGGCGTGGGGTGAGAACTGAAGCTTTCTTT	CATVRRGVRTEAFF
few	TRBJ2-5	TRBV5-5	.	TGTGCCAGCAGCTTCGGTGGAGAGACCCAGTACTTC	CASSFGGETQYF
.	TRBJ2-3	TRBV30	.	TGTGCCTGGAGTGAAGGAATTGCCGGAGATACGCAGTATTTT	CAWSEGIAGDTQYF
.	TRBJ1-2	TRBV6-6	.	TGTGCCAGCAGTTACGGGCAAAGCTACACCTTC	CASSYGQSYTF
.	TRBJ2-7	TRBV29-1	.	TGCAGCGTTGAAACAGGGACCTACGAGCAGTACTTC	CSVETGTYEQYF
.	TRBJ2-7	TRBV4-1	.	TGCGCCAGCAGCCAAGATGGGAGAAACTCGGGACAGTACTTC	CASSQDGRNSGQYF
.	TRBJ2-1	TRBV15	TRBD2	TGTGCCACCAGCAGAGAATCAAGCGGGGGGTACAATGAGCAGTTCTTC	CATSRESSGGYNEQFF
.	TRBJ2-6	TRBV4-2	TRBD1	TGTGCCAGCAGCCACGAAGGGGGCCCTGGGGCCAACGTCCTGACTTTC	CASSHEGGPGANVLTF
.	TRBJ2-2	TRBV7-6	.	TGTGCCAGCAGCAGCGGTAGCGCCACCGGGGAGCTGTTTTTT	CASSSGSATGELFF
.	TRBJ2-3	TRBV6-5	.	TGTGCCAGCAGTAATACTCGACAGGATACGCAGTATTTT	CASSNTRQDTQYF
.	TRBJ2-5	TRBV7-9	.	TGTGCCAGCAGCCCACCGGTCCGAGAAAAAGAGACCCAGTACTTC	CASSPPVREKETQYF
.	TRBJ1-3	TRBV5-5	.	TGTGCCAGCAGCTTGGTAGTGGCAGGGGTTATGTCTGGAAACACCATATATTTT	CASSLVVAGVMSGNTIYF
once	TRBJ1-4	TRBV4-1	.	TGCGCCAGCAGCCAAGAGTCGGCAGCGCGTAATGAAAAACTGTTTTTT	CASSQESAARNEKLFF
.	TRBJ2-1	TRBV28	.	TGTGCCAGCAGCCGTGGGGGATCCCGGGACACCGGAGGCGATGAGCAGTTCTTC	CASSRGGSRDTGGDEQFF
.	TRBJ2-7	TRBV29-1	.	TGCAGCGTCCGACAGAGCTCCTACGAGCAGTACTTC	CSVRQSSYEQYF
once	TRBJ2-7	TRBV28	TRBD2	TGTGCCAGCAGCTTAGGACTAGCGGGAGACGAGCAGTACTTC	CASSLGLAGDEQYF
once	TRBJ2-2	TRBV7-6	.	TGTGCCAGCAGCTTACCGATGACCGCGAGTGCGGACGGGGAGCTGTTTTTT	CASSLPMTASADGELFF
once	TRBJ2-5	TRBV2	.	TGTGCCAGCAGTGAAGGTCGACGCTACCAAGAGACCCAGTACTTC	CASSEGRRYQETQYF
once	TRBJ2-7	TRBV7-8	TRBD2	TGTGCCAGCAGCTTAGTCGGCGGGAGAAGTTTCTACGAGCAGTACTTC	CASSLVGGRSFYEQYF
.	TRBJ2-7	TRBV5-1	TRBD2	TGCGCCAGCAGCTTAGCCGAGACTAGCCTCTCCTACGAGCAGTACTTC	CASSLAETSLSYEQYF
.	TRBJ1-5	TRBV15	.	TGTGCCACCAGTGAACCCGGGGGGGGCCGCCCGGCCCAGCATTTT	CATSEPGGGRPAQHF
.	TRBJ2-7	TRBV5-5	TRBD2	TGTGCCAGCAGCTTTAGATTGTCTAGCGGGATGAGCTCCTACGAGCAGTACTTC	CASSFRLSSGMSSYEQYF
.	TRBJ2-7	TRBV7-9	TRBD1	TGTGCCAGCAGCCCCGGGACAGGTCTCTACGAGCAGTACTTC	CASSPGTGLYEQYF
once	TRBJ2-7	TRBV27	TRBD2	TGTGCCAGCAGTCCCGGGACTACCTTCTACGAGCAGTACTTC	CASSPGTTFYEQYF
.	TRBJ2-2	TRBV7-9	TRBD1	TGTGCCAGCAGCCTTAGCGGACAGGGGTCTGGAACCGGGGAGCTGTTTTTT	CASSLSGQGSGTGELFF
.	TRBJ2-5	TRBV7-9	.	TGTGCCAGCGGAGAGATGAGCCTACAAGAGACCCAGTACTTC	CASGEMSLQETQYF
.	TRBJ1-5	TRBV2	.	TGTGCCAGCAGCCCCGGGGCGGCCCCCCCTCAGCCCCAGCATTTT	CASSPGAAPPQPQHF
.	TRBJ2-3	TRBV9	.	TGTGCCAGCAGCGTAAGTGGCCTGGTGGGATCTAGCACAGATACGCAGTATTTT	CASSVSGLVGSSTDTQYF
.	TRBJ2-7	TRBV5-3	TRBD2	TGTGCCAGAAGCGCTTGGACTAGCGGACCCTACGAGCAGTACTTC	CARSAWTSGPYEQYF
once	TRBJ1-5	TRBV4-1	.	TGCGCCAGCAGCCAAGGGGAACCCCTTGTCGGTCAGCCCCAGCATTTT	CASSQGEPLVGQPQHF
once	TRBJ2-2	TRBV7-9	.	TGTGCCAGCATCCGCCGGGACTTGCCCATCACCGGGGAGCTGTTTTTT	CASIRRDLPITGELFF
.	TRBJ2-2	TRBV6-8	TRBD2	TGTGCCAGCAGTTTGGGTAGCGGGAGAAAAACCGGGGAGCTGTTTTTT	CASSLGSGRKTGELFF
.	TRBJ1-5	TRBV4-2	.	TGTGCCAGCAGCCAAGATTGGCTTCAGCCCCAGCATTTT	CASSQDWLQPQHF
few	TRBJ2-7	TRBV27	TRBD1	TGTGCCAGCAGCCCCGGGACAGGGGTCTACGAGCAGTACTTC	CASSPGTGVYEQYF
once	TRBJ2-5	TRBV7-9	TRBD2	TGTGCCAGCAGCCCAGAAGCGGGGGGAGGTGAGACCCAGTACTTC	CASSPEAGGGETQYF
.	TRBJ2-7	TRBV27	TRBD1	TGTGCCAGCAGTCCACAGGGGGTTCCCTACGAGCAGTACTTC	CASSPQGVPYEQYF
.	TRBJ1-1	TRBV2	.	TGTGCCAGCAGCCCCCGGGGGGAAAGCACTGAAGCTTTCTTT	CASSPRGESTEAFF
.	TRBJ2-7	TRBV29-1	.	TGCAGCGTTGAAGCATCCGGGAACTCCTACGAGCAGTACTTC	CSVEASGNSYEQYF
.	TRBJ2-7	TRBV18	TRBD2	TGTGCCAGCTCACCACAGGGACTAGCGGGAGGCTACGAGCAGTACTTC	CASSPQGLAGGYEQYF
.	TRBJ2-1	TRBV9	.	TGTGCCAGCAGCGTAGGAGTCGCCAATGAGCAGTTCTTC	CASSVGVANEQFF
.	TRBJ2-2	TRBV6-4	.	TGTGCCAGCAGCCCTTATTTGAACACCGGGGAGCTGTTTTTT	CASSPYLNTGELFF
.	TRBJ2-5	TRBV28	TRBD2	TGTGCCAGCAGCCCCACTAGCGGGAGGGCCGGCGAGACCCAGTACTTC	CASSPTSGRAGETQYF
.	TRBJ2-3	TRBV11-2	.	TGTGCCAGCAGCTCACTAGAATCACAGTATTTT	CASSSLESQYF